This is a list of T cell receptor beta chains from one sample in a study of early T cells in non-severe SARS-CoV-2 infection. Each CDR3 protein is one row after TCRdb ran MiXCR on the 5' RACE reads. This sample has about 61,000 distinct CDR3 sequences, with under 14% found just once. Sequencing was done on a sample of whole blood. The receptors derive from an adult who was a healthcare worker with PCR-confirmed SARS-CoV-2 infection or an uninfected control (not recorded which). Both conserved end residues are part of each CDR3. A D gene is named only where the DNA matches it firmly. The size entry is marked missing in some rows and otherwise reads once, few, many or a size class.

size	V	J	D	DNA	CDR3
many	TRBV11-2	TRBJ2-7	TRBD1	TGTGCCAGCAGTTCCGGGACAGGGGCCCCACCTTGGGCGTACGAGCAGTACTTC	CASSSGTGAPPWAYEQYF
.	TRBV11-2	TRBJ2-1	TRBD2	TGTGCCAGCAGCCCGGGACTAGGTGGGCAGTTCTTC	CASSPGLGGQFF
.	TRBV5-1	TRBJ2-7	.	TGCGCCAGCAGTACAGGAACTATCACCTACGAGCAGTACTTC	CASSTGTITYEQYF
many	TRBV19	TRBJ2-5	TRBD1	TGTGCCAGTAGTATGACAGGGTCGGAGACCCAGTACTTC	CASSMTGSETQYF
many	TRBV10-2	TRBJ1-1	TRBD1	TGCGCCAGCAGCAGGACAGGGGATGGCACTGAAGCTTTCTTT	CASSRTGDGTEAFF
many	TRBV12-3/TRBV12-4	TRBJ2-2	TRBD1	TGTGCCAGCAGTCCCCTGAGGGGGCGGAGGAACACCGGGGAGCTGTTTTTT	CASSPLRGRRNTGELFF
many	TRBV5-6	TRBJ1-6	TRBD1	TGTGCCAGCAGCCAGACAGGGGTTTCACCCCTCCACTTT	CASSQTGVSPLHF
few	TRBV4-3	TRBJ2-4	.	TGCGCCAGCAGCCCCTACCTAAGGTCCCAAAACATTCAGTACTTC	CASSPYLRSQNIQYF
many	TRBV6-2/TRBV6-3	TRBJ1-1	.	TGTGCCAGCAGACAGACAGGAGGGGACACTGAAGCTTTCTTT	CASRQTGGDTEAFF
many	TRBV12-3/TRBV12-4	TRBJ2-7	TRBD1	TGTGCCAGCAGCCCCCCCGGGACAGGGCTGAGGGAGCAGTACTTC	CASSPPGTGLREQYF
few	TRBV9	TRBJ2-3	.	TGTGCCAGCAGCGTATCGCCCTCTCGCACAGATACGCAGTATTTT	CASSVSPSRTDTQYF
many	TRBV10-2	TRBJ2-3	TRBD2	TGCGCCAGCAGAGACGGACTAGCGGGGAGCACAGATACGCAGTATTTT	CASRDGLAGSTDTQYF
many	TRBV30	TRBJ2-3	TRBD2	TGTGCCTGGAGTGGCGGGGGACGCACAGATACGCAGTATTTT	CAWSGGGRTDTQYF
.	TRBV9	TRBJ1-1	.	TGTGCCAGCAGCGTAATGGCAGGGAACACTGAAGCTTTCTTT	CASSVMAGNTEAFF
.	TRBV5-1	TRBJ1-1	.	TGCGCCAGCAGCGCATGGGGGAGAACTGAAGCTTTCTTT	CASSAWGRTEAFF
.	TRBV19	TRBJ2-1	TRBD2	TGTGCCAGTAGTATGGAGGGACTAGCCTACAATGAGCAGTTCTTC	CASSMEGLAYNEQFF
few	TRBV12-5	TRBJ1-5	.	TGTGCTAGTGGCCCGAATCAGCCCCAGCATTTT	CASGPNQPQHF
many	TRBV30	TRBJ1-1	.	TGTGCCTGGAGTGGGGCAGGGATGAACACTGAAGCTTTCTTT	CAWSGAGMNTEAFF
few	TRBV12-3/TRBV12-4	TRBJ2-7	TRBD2	TGTGCCAGCAGTTGGACTAGCGGGGTCGGCTACGAGCAGTACTTC	CASSWTSGVGYEQYF
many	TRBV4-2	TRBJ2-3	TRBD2	TGTGCCAGCAGCCGCCTCCTAGCGGGGGTCACAGATACGCAGTATTTT	CASSRLLAGVTDTQYF
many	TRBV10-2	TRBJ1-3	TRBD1	TGCGCCAGCAACTCGGGACAGGGAGGCCCTGGAAACACCATATATTTT	CASNSGQGGPGNTIYF
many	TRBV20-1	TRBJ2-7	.	TGCAGTGCTAGAGTCGGCGGCCCCGACAGAGTGCAGTACTTC	CSARVGGPDRVQYF
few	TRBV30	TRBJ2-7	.	TGTGCCTGGAGCCAATTAGGCCCGGGCGAGCAGTACTTC	CAWSQLGPGEQYF
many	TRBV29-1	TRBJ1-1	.	TGCAGCGTTGAAGCTGGGGGAGGATTGGTGAACACTGAAGCTTTCTTT	CSVEAGGGLVNTEAFF
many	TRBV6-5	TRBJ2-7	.	TGTGCCAGCAGTCCACGGGGACTCCGCGAAAGCTCGCAGTACTTC	CASSPRGLRESSQYF
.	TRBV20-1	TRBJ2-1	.	TGCAGTGCTAGGTCCCCTCTAGAAAATGAGCAGTTCTTC	CSARSPLENEQFF
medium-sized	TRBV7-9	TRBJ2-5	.	TGTGCCAGCAGCTCGCCCCCGTACCAAGAGACCCAGTACTTC	CASSSPPYQETQYF
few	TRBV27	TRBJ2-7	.	TGTGCCAGCAGTCTCTCGGGACAAAGCTCCTACGAGCAGTACTTC	CASSLSGQSSYEQYF
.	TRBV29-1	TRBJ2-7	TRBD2	TGCAGCGCTCGAAAAAAACTAGCGGGGGACGAGCAGTACTTC	CSARKKLAGDEQYF
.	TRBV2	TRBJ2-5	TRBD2	TGTGCCAGCAACGGAGGGACTAGCCAGGAGACCCAGTACTTC	CASNGGTSQETQYF
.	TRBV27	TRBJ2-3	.	TGTGCCAGCAGTTTGAGGGGCGAAGGGGGAGATACGCAGTATTTT	CASSLRGEGGDTQYF
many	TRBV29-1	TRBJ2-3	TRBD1	TGCAGCGTGAGCAGGGGGGATACGCAGTATTTT	CSVSRGDTQYF
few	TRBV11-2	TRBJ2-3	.	TGTGCCAGCAGCGGACCGGGACAACTGCTGAGCACAGATACGCAGTATTTT	CASSGPGQLLSTDTQYF
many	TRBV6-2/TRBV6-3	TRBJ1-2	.	TGTGCCAGCACCCTCGACGGCTACTATGGCTACACCTTC	CASTLDGYYGYTF
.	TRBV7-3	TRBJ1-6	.	TGTGCCAGCAGCTTATTCTCGAATTCACCCCTCCACTTT	CASSLFSNSPLHF
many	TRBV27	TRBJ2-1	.	TGTGCCAGCAGTTTAGGGGGTTCCTACAATGAGCAGTTCTTC	CASSLGGSYNEQFF
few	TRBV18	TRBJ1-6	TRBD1	TGTGCCAGCTCACCCCGCGGACAGGATAATTCACCCCTCCACTTT	CASSPRGQDNSPLHF
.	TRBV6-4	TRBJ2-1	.	TGTGTCAGCAGTGGAGACTTAACAGCCGGGGGACTGTTCTTC	CVSSGDLTAGGLFF
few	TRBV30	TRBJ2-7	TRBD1	TGTGCCTGGAGTGTAATGGCAGGGGGCGCGGGCGAGCAGTACTTC	CAWSVMAGGAGEQYF
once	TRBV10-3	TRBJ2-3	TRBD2	TGTGCCATCAGTGCTAGCGGCCGCACAGATACGCAGTATTTT	CAISASGRTDTQYF
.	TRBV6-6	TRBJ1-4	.	TGTGCCAGCAGGAGCCCGGGTGATGGTGAAAAACTGTTTTTT	CASRSPGDGEKLFF
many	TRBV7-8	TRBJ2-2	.	TGTGCCAGCAGCCCCGACAATCCGAACACCGGGGAGCTGTTTTTT	CASSPDNPNTGELFF
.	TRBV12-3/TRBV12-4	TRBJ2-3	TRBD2	TGTGCCAGCAGTTTAGCGCGGGAGAGCGGGGGTGTAACAGATACGCAGTATTTT	CASSLARESGGVTDTQYF
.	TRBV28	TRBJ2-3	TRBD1	TGTGCCAGCACCAGGACAGGGAGCACAGATACGCAGTATTTT	CASTRTGSTDTQYF
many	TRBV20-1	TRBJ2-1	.	TGCAGTGCTAGAGGAGGTGAGGGCGGAAGCTCCTACAATGAGCAGTTCTTC	CSARGGEGGSSYNEQFF